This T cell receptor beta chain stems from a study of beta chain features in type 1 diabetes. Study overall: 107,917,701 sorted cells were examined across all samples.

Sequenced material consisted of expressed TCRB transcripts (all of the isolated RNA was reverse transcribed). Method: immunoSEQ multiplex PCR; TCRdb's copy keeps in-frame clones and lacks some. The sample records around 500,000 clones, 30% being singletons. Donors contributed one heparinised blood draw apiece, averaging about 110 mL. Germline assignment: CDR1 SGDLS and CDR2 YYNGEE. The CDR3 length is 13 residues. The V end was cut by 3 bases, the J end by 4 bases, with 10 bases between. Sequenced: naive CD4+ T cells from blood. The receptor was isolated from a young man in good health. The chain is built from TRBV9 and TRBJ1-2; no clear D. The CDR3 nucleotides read TGTGCCAGCAGCGACGCCCGAGGCTATGGCTACACCTTC. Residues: CASSDARGYGYTF.